A selection of T cell receptor beta chains follows, all from one sample in a study of blood T cell repertoires in COVID-19. The method was immunoSEQ multiplex PCR; TCRdb's version includes in-frame clones alone and lacks a portion of them. The profile shows around 67,000 clones, more than 70% of them singletons. The sequenced material came from peripheral blood. The source is a man aged 50-59 years with active COVID-19. Each CDR3 is given with its conserved first and last residue. D genes are given only for firm matches. Expanded clones get a size class; other rows say once, few or many, or leave the size out.

DNA	CDR3	J	size	length	D	V
TGTGCCAGCAGCTTCGGGACTACCCCAGGAGATACGCAGTATTTT	CASSFGTTPGDTQYF	TRBJ2-3	-	15	TRBD2	TRBV7-6
TGTGCCTGGAGTGTTTTTCAGTACCCCGAAAAACTGTTTTTT	CAWSVFQYPEKLFF	TRBJ1-4	once	14	-	TRBV30
TGTGCCAGCAGCCCGGGACTCCCCGGCTCCTACAATGAGCAGTTCTTC	CASSPGLPGSYNEQFF	TRBJ2-1	once	16	-	TRBV13
TGTGCCAGCAGGCCTAACAGGGAAAGCCTCTACAATGAGCAGTTCTTC	CASRPNRESLYNEQFF	TRBJ2-1	once	16	-	TRBV28
TGTGCCAGCAGCCATTCTTCAGGGGGATTGGATGGCTACACCTTC	CASSHSSGGLDGYTF	TRBJ1-2	-	15	TRBD1	TRBV6-6
TGTGCCAGCAGCTTGCTCCCTCGGGGCACAGATACGCAGTATTTT	CASSLLPRGTDTQYF	TRBJ2-3	-	15	-	TRBV7-3
TGTGCCAGCAGTGCGATGTCCCGGGACAGGGTATATAGCAATCAGCCCCAGCATTTT	CASSAMSRDRVYSNQPQHF	TRBJ1-5	-	19	TRBD1	TRBV6-1
TGTGCCACCAAATACGACAACTCTGGAAACACCATATATTTT	CATKYDNSGNTIYF	TRBJ1-3	-	14	-	TRBV28
TGTGCCAGCAGTTTTCGGCAGGGCGGAGAGACCCAGTACTTC	CASSFRQGGETQYF	TRBJ2-5	-	14	-	TRBV27
TGTGCCAGCAGTTACTCGAATGGTGCCAGCGGGGGGAACACCGGGGAGCTGTTTTTT	CASSYSNGASGGNTGELFF	TRBJ2-2	once	19	TRBD2	TRBV6-2/TRBV6-3
TGTGCCAGCAGTGTTGGCATGAACAATGAGCAGTTCTTC	CASSVGMNNEQFF	TRBJ2-1	-	13	-	TRBV2
TGTGCCAGCAGCCAAGATAAGTTGCAGGGGGCGCCTGGGGAGACCCAGTACTTC	CASSQDKLQGAPGETQYF	TRBJ2-5	-	18	TRBD1	TRBV3-1/TRBV3-2
TGTGCCAGCAGTTCCCCATTCACAGATACGCAGTATTTT	CASSSPFTDTQYF	TRBJ2-3	-	13	-	TRBV5-8
TGTGCCAGCAGGGACAGGGGGCGCCCAGAGACCCAGTACTTC	CASRDRGRPETQYF	TRBJ2-5	-	14	TRBD1	TRBV28
TGTGCCAGCAGCCTTAGAACAGGGGGTGCCAAAAACATTCAGTACTTC	CASSLRTGGAKNIQYF	TRBJ2-4	once	16	TRBD1	TRBV6-2/TRBV6-3
TGTGCCAGCAGCAGACGCCGGAGGGGAGGTGAAAAACTGTTTTTT	CASSRRRRGGEKLFF	TRBJ1-4	few	15	-	TRBV3-1/TRBV3-2
TGTGCCAGCAGCTACAACAAACTCGCGGGGGGGCGTCGCGGGGAGCTGTTTTTT	CASSYNKLAGGRRGELFF	TRBJ2-2	-	18	TRBD2	TRBV3-1/TRBV3-2
TGCGCCAGCAGCCTCGCAGGGAACACTGAAGCTTTCTTT	CASSLAGNTEAFF	TRBJ1-1	few	13	-	TRBV5-1
TGTGCCAGCAGCCAAGAAAGGGGTTACACTGAAGCTTTCTTT	CASSQERGYTEAFF	TRBJ1-1	once	14	-	TRBV3-1/TRBV3-2
TGTGCCACCAGCAGAGGGGGAGGGTTGAGCTCTGGGGCCAACGTCCTGACTTTC	CATSRGGGLSSGANVLTF	TRBJ2-6	-	18	TRBD2	TRBV15
TGTGCCAGCAGCCCACGGACTAGCGGGGGGGCGGGCGATACGCAGTATTTT	CASSPRTSGGAGDTQYF	TRBJ2-3	-	17	TRBD2	TRBV9
TGTGCCAGCTCACCGAAGGAGGGGGCGCCCTACGAGCAGTACTTC	CASSPKEGAPYEQYF	TRBJ2-7	-	15	-	TRBV18
TGTGCCAGCTCCCCCCCGGTGGCTAGGCCCTCCTACAATGAGCAGTTCTTC	CASSPPVARPSYNEQFF	TRBJ2-1	-	17	-	TRBV27
TGCGCCAGCAGTTTCGGCGGGAGGACAGATACGCAGTATTTT	CASSFGGRTDTQYF	TRBJ2-3	-	14	TRBD2	TRBV4-1
TGTGCCAGTAGTCCCGGAGCAGGGTCTGGAAACACCATATATTTT	CASSPGAGSGNTIYF	TRBJ1-3	-	15	-	TRBV19
TGTGCCAGCAGCCCGAGACTTTCTTCCCGTGAAGCTTTCTTT	CASSPRLSSREAFF	TRBJ1-1	-	14	-	TRBV7-9
TGTGCCAGTGATACTAGCGGGAGGGCCATGGATGAGCAGTTCTTC	CASDTSGRAMDEQFF	TRBJ2-1	-	15	TRBD2	TRBV6-5
TGTGCCAGTAGTATTCCCTCTAGGGATACGCAGTATTTT	CASSIPSRDTQYF	TRBJ2-3	-	13	-	TRBV19